Listed below are T cell receptor beta chains from one sample, sequenced in a study of cytomegalovirus exposure and HLA in healthy donors. Clones were read by immunoSEQ multiplex PCR, and TCRdb kept only the in-frame ones, dropping some. The sample holds tens of thousands of clones, approximately 81% seen once. The sample consisted of PBMCs. Receptors were obtained from a woman under 40 in good health and CMV-seropositive. Each CDR3 is given without its conserved first and last residue.

J	V	CDR3
TRBJ2-1	TRBV6-4	ASSKLAGDNEQF
TRBJ2-5	TRBV28	ASSFLQGATYQETQY
TRBJ2-7	TRBV7-2	ASSPPSGRGGSYEQY
-	TRBV13	ASEGLAGDEQY
TRBJ2-3	TRBV10-3	AISESKAPSGRTDTQY
TRBJ2-3	TRBV4-3	ASSQAVTTDTQY
TRBJ1-2	TRBV5-1	ASSLGGQGGETNYGYT
TRBJ2-5	TRBV27	ASSLLGTEETQY
TRBJ2-2	TRBV7-6	ASSRTGELF
TRBJ2-3	TRBV5-4	ASSPDRADTQY
TRBJ1-4	TRBV29-1	SVGQGLQEKLF
TRBJ2-4	TRBV6-1	ASSERDRGYIQY
TRBJ2-5	TRBV7-3	ASSLLAGRGETQY
TRBJ2-4	TRBV2	ASSETSGYPGNIQY
TRBJ2-7	TRBV9	ASSVAGQGSEQY
TRBJ1-1	TRBV20-1	SARQGVEAF
TRBJ2-7	TRBV2	ASRPIGQGSYEQY
TRBJ2-5	TRBV7-9	ASSLLAGGRETQY
TRBJ2-7	TRBV2	ASRQDLEEQY
TRBJ2-3	TRBV7-9	ASSLATVQDTQY
TRBJ2-3	TRBV19	ASSIKRLAGGSDTQY
TRBJ1-2	TRBV7-9	ASSAGGTGSKRGYT
TRBJ1-4	TRBV18	ASSPDRDRDEKLF
TRBJ2-3	TRBV9	ASSVAGVGRDTQY
TRBJ2-1	TRBV7-9	ASSLAKAIRGEQF
TRBJ2-1	TRBV2	ASSVLTGTGYNEQF
TRBJ1-2	TRBV20-1	SARRGYT
TRBJ1-1	TRBV5-6	ASSLLGNTEAF
TRBJ1-1	TRBV10-3	AIKTAPNTEAF
TRBJ1-1	TRBV29-1	SVVGQVNTEAF
TRBJ1-5	TRBV2	ASSVGDRVMDQPQH
TRBJ1-5	TRBV25-1	ASSRGNQPQH
TRBJ2-2	TRBV5-1	ASSFSGLVEAGELF
TRBJ2-7	TRBV6-5	ASSYSMAGIAYEQY
TRBJ1-2	TRBV30	AWSVSGVKGYT
TRBJ1-5	TRBV2	ASSSGQGMQPQH
TRBJ1-2	TRBV28	ASSFYGRGEGYT
TRBJ2-3	TRBV7-3	ASSLTGGVADTQY
TRBJ2-7	TRBV27	ASSPVPSYEQY
TRBJ2-2	TRBV19	ASSQTGTRTGELF
TRBJ2-3	TRBV9	ASSVGQGTDTQY
TRBJ2-7	TRBV7-2	ASSLVPVSYEQY
TRBJ1-4	TRBV28	ASSWGREKLF
TRBJ2-7	TRBV6-5	ATRSGERQY
TRBJ1-3	TRBV9	ASSPSGYGNTIY
TRBJ2-5	TRBV28	ASSYPRDRGTETQY
TRBJ1-3	TRBV6-6	ASSYGAAGNTIY
TRBJ2-7	TRBV13	ASSPPRTSGSYEQY
TRBJ2-7	TRBV29-1	SSEQGNEQY
TRBJ2-7	TRBV9	ASSVGQGAYEQY
TRBJ2-3	TRBV4-2	ASSPGTSTDTQY
TRBJ2-5	TRBV5-6	ASSLGRGTQY
TRBJ1-2	TRBV4-2	ASSPSPGNYGYT
TRBJ1-1	TRBV28	ASSYSGKGLLNTEAF